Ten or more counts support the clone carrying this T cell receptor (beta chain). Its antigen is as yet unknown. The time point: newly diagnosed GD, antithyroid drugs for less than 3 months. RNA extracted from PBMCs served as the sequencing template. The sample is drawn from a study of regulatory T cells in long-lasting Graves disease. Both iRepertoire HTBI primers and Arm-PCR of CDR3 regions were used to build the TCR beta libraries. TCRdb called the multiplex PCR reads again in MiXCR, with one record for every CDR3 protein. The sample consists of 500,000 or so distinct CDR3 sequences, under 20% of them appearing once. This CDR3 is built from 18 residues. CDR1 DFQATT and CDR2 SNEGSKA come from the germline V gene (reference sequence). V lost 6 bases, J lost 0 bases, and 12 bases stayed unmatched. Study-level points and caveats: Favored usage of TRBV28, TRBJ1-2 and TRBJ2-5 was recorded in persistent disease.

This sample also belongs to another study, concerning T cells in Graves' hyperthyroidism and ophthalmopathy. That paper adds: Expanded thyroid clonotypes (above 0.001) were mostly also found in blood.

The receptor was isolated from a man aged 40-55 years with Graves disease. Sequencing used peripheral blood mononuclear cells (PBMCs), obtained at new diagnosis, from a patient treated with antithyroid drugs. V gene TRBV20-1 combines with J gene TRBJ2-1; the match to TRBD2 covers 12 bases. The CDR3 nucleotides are TGCAGTGCCCCCACGGCTAGCGGGAGGGCAAGCTCCTACAATGAGCAGTTCTTC. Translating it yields CSAPTASGRASSYNEQFF.